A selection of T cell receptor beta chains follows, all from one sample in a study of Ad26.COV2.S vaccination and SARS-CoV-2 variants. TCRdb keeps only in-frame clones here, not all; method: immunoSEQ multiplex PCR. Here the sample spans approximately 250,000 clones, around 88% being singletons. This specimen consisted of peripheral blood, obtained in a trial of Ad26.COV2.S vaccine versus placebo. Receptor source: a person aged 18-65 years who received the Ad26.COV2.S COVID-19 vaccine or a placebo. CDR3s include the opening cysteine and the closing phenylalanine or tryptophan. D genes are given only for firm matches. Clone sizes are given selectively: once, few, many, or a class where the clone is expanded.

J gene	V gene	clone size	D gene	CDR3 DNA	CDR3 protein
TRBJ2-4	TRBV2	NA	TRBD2	TGTGCCAGCAGTGAACGAAGGACTAGCGGGACGAACATTCAGTACTTC	CASSERRTSGTNIQYF
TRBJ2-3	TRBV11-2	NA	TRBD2	TGTGCCAGCAGCTTCACTGCGGGAGGCCCCCCAGATACGCAGTATTTT	CASSFTAGGPPDTQYF
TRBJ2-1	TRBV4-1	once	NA	TGCGCCAGCAGCCCCTGGGCGTCGGGATGGGGGAATGAGCAGTTCTTC	CASSPWASGWGNEQFF
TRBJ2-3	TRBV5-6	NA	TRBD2	TGTGCCAGCAGCGCGGGACTAGTTGCCCAGAAGGTGCAGTATTTT	CASSAGLVAQKVQYF
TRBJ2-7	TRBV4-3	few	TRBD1	TGCGCCAGCAGCCAAGAGTCTAGGACAGGGGACGAGCAGTACTTC	CASSQESRTGDEQYF
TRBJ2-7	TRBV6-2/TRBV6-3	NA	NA	TGTGCCAGCAGCTTGACCGGGAAGAGTGTGAAGCAGTACTTC	CASSLTGKSVKQYF
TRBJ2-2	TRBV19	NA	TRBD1	TGTGCCAGTAGACCCTCCGGGACAGGGAGAACCGGGGAGCTGTTTTTT	CASRPSGTGRTGELFF
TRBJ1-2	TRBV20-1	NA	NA	TGCAGTGCTCAGGGCTACACCTTC	CSAQGYTF
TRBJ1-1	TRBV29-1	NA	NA	TGCAGCGTTAGGTCCCCCGGGAACACTGAAGCTTTCTTT	CSVRSPGNTEAFF
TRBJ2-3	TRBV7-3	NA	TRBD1	TGTGCCAGCTCGCGAACGGGGCGACAGGGTCCAGTCATGGATACGCAGTATTTT	CASSRTGRQGPVMDTQYF
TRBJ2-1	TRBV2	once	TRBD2	TGTGCCAGCAGTTGGGGGCCTAGCGGGAGCTCCTACAATGAGCAGTTCTTC	CASSWGPSGSSYNEQFF
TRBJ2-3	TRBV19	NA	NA	TGTGCCAGTAGTATATTTAAGACTAACAATACGCAGTATTTT	CASSIFKTNNTQYF
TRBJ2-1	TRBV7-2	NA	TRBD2	TGTGCCAGCAGCGGCGGGAGGGCCGCAAATGAGCAGTTCTTC	CASSGGRAANEQFF
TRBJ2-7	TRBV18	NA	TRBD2	TGTGCCAGCTCACGTAGCGGGGGGTCCTACGAGCAGTACTTC	CASSRSGGSYEQYF
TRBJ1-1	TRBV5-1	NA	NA	TGCGCCAGCAGCCCTACGGGGGGCGCGGGTATGACTGAAGCTTTCTTT	CASSPTGGAGMTEAFF
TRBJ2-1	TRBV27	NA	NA	TGTGCCAGCAGTTTGGGGACGAAGAATGAGCAGTTCTTC	CASSLGTKNEQFF
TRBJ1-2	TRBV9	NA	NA	TGTGCCAGCAGCGCCCGACAGGCCAATAACTATGGCTACACCTTC	CASSARQANNYGYTF